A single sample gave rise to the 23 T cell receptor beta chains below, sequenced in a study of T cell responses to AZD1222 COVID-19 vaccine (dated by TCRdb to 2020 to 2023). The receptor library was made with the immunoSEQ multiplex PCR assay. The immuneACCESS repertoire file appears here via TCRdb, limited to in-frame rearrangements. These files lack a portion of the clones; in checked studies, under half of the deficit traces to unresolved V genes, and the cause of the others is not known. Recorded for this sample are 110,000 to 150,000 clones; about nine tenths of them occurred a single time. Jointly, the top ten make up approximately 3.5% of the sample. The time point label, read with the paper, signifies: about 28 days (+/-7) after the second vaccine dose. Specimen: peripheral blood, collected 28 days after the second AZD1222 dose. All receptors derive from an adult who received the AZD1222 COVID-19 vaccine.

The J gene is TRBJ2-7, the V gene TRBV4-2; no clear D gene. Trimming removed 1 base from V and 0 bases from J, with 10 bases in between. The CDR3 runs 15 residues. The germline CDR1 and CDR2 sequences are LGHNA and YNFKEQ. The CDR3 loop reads CASSQAGYSSYEQYF. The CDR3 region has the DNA TGTGCCAGCAGCCAAGCGGGCTACAGCTCCTACGAGCAGTACTTC.

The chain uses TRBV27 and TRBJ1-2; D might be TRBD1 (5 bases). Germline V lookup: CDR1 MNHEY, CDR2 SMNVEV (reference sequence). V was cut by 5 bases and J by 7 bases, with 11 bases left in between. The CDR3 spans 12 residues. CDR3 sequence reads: CASSEGWGGYTF. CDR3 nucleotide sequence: TGTGCCAGCAGTGAGGGGTGGGGTGGCTACACCTTC.

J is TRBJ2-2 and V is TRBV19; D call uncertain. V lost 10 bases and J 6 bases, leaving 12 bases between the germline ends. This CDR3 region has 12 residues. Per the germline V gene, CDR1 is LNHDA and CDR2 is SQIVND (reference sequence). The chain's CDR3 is CATDTGAGELFF. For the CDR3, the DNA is TGTGCCACCGATACTGGGGCCGGGGAGCTGTTTTTT.

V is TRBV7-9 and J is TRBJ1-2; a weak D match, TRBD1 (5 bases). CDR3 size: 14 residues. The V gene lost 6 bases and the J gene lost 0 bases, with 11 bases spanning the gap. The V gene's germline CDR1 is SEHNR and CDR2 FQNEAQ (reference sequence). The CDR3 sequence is CASRILGANYGYTF. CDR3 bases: TGTGCCAGCAGGATTCTAGGGGCTAACTATGGCTACACCTTC.

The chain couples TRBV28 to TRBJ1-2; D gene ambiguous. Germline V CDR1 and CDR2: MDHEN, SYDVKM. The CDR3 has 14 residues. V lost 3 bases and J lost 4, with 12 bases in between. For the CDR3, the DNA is TGTGCCAGCAGTTTTAGTGGCAGCCCCTATGGCTACACCTTC. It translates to CASSFSGSPYGYTF.

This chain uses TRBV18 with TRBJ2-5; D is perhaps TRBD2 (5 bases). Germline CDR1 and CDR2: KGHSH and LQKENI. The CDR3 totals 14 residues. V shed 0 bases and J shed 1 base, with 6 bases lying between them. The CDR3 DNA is TGTGCCAGCTCACCACCAGGGAGCCAAGAGACCCAGTACTTC. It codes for CASSPPGSQETQYF.

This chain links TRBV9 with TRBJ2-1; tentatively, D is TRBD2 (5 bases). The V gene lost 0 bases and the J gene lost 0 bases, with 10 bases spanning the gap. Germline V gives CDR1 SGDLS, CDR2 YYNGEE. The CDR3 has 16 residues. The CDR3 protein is CASSVDVRGSYNEQFF. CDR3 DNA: TGTGCCAGCAGCGTAGATGTCCGGGGCTCCTACAATGAGCAGTTCTTC. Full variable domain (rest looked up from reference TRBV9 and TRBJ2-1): DSGVTQTPKHLITATGQRVTLRCSPRSGDLSVYWYQQSLDQGLQFLIQYYNGEERAKGNILERFSAQQFPDLHSELNLSSLELGDSALYFCASSVDVRGSYNEQFFGPGTRLTVL.

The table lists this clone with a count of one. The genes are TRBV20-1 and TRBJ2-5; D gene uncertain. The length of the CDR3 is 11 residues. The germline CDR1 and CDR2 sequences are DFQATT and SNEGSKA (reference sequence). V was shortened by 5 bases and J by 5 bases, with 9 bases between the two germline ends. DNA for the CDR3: TGCAGTGCTGGCCTTGGGGAGACCCAGTACTTC. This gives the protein CSAGLGETQYF.

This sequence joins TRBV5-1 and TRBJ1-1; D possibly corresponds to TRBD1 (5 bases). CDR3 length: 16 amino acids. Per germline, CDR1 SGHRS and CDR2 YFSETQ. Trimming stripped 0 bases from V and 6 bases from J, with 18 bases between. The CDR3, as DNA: TGCGCCAGCAGCTTGGCCATTTTGCAGGGAGTCTCTGAAGCTTTCTTT. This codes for CASSLAILQGVSEAFF.

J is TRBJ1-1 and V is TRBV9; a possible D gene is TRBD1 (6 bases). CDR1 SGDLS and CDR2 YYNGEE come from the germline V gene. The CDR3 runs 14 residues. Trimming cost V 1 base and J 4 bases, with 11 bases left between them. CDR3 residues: CASSVHTGSTEAFF. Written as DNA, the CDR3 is TGTGCCAGCAGCGTACATACAGGGAGCACTGAAGCTTTCTTT. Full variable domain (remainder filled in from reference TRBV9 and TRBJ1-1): DSGVTQTPKHLITATGQRVTLRCSPRSGDLSVYWYQQSLDQGLQFLIQYYNGEERAKGNILERFSAQQFPDLHSELNLSSLELGDSALYFCASSVHTGSTEAFFGQGTRLTVV.

CDR3 sequence reads: CASSITGSGGYTF. The CDR3 DNA is TGTGCCAGTAGTATAACAGGGTCGGGTGGCTACACCTTC. The J gene is TRBJ1-2, the V gene TRBV19; TRBD1 might be the D (6 bases). This CDR3 is 13 amino acids long. In germline, CDR1 is LNHDA, CDR2 SQIVND (reference sequence). The germline V and J ends were trimmed by 2 bases and 7 bases, with 11 bases remaining between them.

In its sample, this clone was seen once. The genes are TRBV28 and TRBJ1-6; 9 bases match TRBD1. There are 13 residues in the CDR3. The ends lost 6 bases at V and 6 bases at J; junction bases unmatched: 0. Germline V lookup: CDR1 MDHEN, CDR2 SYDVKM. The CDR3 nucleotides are TGTGCCAGCAGGACAGGGGGTAATTCACCCCTCCACTTT. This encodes CASRTGGNSPLHF.

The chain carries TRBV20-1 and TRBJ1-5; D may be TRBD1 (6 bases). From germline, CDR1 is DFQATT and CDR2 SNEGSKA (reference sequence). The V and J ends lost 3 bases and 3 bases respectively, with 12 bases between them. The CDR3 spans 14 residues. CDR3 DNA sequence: TGCAGTGCTAGTAGACAGGATATCAATCAGCCCCAGCATTTT. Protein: CSASRQDINQPQHF.

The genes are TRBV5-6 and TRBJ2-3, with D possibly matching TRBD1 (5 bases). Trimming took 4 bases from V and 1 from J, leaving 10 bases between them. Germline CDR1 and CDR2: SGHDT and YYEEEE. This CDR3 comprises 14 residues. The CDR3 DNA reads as TGTGCCAGCAGCCTAAAACAGGGCACAGATACGCAGTATTTT. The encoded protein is CASSLKQGTDTQYF.

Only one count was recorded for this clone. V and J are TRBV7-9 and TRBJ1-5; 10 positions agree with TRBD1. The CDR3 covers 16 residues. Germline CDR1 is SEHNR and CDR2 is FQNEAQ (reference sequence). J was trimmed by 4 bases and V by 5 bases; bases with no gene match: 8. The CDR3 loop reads CASSETRDRGNQPQHF. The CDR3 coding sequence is TGTGCCAGCAGCGAAACCCGGGACAGGGGTAATCAGCCCCAGCATTTT.

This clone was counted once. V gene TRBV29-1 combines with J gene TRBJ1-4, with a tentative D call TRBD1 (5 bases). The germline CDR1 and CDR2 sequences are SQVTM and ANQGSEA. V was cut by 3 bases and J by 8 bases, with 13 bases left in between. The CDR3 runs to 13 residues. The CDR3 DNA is TGCAGCGTTGAGTGGGGGGATGGAGAAAAACTGTTTTTT. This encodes CSVEWGDGEKLFF.

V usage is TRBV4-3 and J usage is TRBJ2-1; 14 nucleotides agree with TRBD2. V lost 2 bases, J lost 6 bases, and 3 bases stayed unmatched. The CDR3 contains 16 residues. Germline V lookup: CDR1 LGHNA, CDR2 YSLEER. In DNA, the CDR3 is TGCGCCAGCAGCCAAAGACTAGCGGGAGGGGGCAATGAGCAGTTCTTC. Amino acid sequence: CASSQRLAGGGNEQFF.

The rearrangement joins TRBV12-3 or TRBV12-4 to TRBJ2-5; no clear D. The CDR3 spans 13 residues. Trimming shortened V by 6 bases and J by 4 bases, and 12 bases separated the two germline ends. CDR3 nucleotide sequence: TGTGCCAGCAGGAGGTCAGGTCCAGAGACCCAGTACTTC. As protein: CASRRSGPETQYF.

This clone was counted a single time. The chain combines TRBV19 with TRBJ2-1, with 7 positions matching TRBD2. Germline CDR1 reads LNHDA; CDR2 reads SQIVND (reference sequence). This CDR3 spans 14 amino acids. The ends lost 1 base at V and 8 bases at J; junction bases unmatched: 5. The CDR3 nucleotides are TGTGCCAGTAGTATAGGCGGGAGTGGGTATGAGCAGTTCTTC. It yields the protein CASSIGGSGYEQFF. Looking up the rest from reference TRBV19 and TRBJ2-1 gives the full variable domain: DGGITQSPKYLFRKEGQNVTLSCEQNLNHDAMYWYRQDPGQGLRLIYYSQIVNDFQKGDIAEGYSVSREKKESFPLTVTSAQKNPTAFYLCASSIGGSGYEQFFGPGTRLTVL.

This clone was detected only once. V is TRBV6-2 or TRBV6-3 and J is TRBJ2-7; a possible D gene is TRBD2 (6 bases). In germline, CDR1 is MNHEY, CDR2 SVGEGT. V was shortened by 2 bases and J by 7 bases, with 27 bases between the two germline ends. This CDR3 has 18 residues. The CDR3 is CASSYEAGKVLAGGEQYF. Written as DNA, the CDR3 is TGTGCCAGCAGTTACGAGGCGGGGAAGGTGTTAGCCGGAGGGGAGCAGTACTTC.

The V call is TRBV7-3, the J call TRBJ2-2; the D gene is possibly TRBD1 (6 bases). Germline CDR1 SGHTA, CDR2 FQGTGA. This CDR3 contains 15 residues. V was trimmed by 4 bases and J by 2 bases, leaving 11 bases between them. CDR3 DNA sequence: TGTGCCAGCAGCTCACGGGACAAAAACACCGGGGAGCTGTTTTTT. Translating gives CASSSRDKNTGELFF.

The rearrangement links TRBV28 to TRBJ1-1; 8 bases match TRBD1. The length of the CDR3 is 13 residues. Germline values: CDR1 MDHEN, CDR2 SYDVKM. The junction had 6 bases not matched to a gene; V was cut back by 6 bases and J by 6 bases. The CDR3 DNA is TGTGCCAGCAGACTCGACAGGGGAGCTGAAGCTTTCTTT. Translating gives CASRLDRGAEAFF.

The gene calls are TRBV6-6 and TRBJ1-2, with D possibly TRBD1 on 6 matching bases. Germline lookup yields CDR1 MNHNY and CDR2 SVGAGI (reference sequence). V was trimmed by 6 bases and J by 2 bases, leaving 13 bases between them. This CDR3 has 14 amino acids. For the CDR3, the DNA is TGTGCCAGCAGGACTAGACAGGAGAACTATGGCTACACCTTC. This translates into CASRTRQENYGYTF.